This is a list of T cell receptor beta chains from one sample in a study of response to subunit inactivated influenza vaccine. Via MiXCR, TCRdb re-called the RT-PCR reads, giving one row per CDR3 protein. The data hold about 520,000 distinct CDR3 sequences, with around 25% observed a single time. This sample comprised CD4+ T cells sorted from PBMCs, obtained roughly 5 days after vaccination. The origin of the receptors is a man between 45 and 60 years old who received an inactivated influenza vaccine. Each CDR3 is given with its conserved first and last residue. D genes are given only for firm matches. Clone size appears in some rows only: once, few, many, or a class for an expanded clone.

J: TRBJ2-2; V: TRBV24-1; size: -; D: TRBD1; DNA: TGTGCCACCAGTGACCCCGGGACAGGGCCCACCGGGGAGCTGTTTTTT; CDR3: CATSDPGTGPTGELFF
J: TRBJ2-3; V: TRBV12-3/TRBV12-4; size: many; D: -; DNA: TGTGCCAGCAGTCCAGGACGGAGAACCACAGATACGCAGTATTTT; CDR3: CASSPGRRTTDTQYF
J: TRBJ2-7; V: TRBV24-1; size: -; D: TRBD1; DNA: TGTGCCACCAGTGATGACAGGGGCTACGAGCAGTACTTC; CDR3: CATSDDRGYEQYF
J: TRBJ2-7; V: TRBV6-1; size: -; D: TRBD2; DNA: TGTGCCAGCAGCCACGGGACTAGCGGGGCTGGCTACGAGCAGTACTTC; CDR3: CASSHGTSGAGYEQYF
J: TRBJ2-5; V: TRBV11-2; size: -; D: -; DNA: TGTGCCAGCAGCTCCCTCCGAGGGACGCAAGAGACCCAGTACTTC; CDR3: CASSSLRGTQETQYF
J: TRBJ2-7; V: TRBV29-1; size: -; D: -; DNA: TGCAGCGTTAAAGGGGATGGGGGCTACGAGCAGTACTTC; CDR3: CSVKGDGGYEQYF
J: TRBJ2-5; V: TRBV24-1; size: many; D: TRBD2; DNA: TGTGCCACCGGAACAGCGGGGGGCACGCTGGAGACCCAGTACTTC; CDR3: CATGTAGGTLETQYF
J: TRBJ2-5; V: TRBV20-1; size: -; D: -; DNA: TGCAGTGCTGACGAGGAGACCCAGTACTTC; CDR3: CSADEETQYF
J: TRBJ2-1; V: TRBV12-3/TRBV12-4; size: -; D: TRBD1; DNA: TGTGCCAGCAAGGGGGCGTTGGGGAACTCCTACAATGAGCAGTTCTTC; CDR3: CASKGALGNSYNEQFF
J: TRBJ2-7; V: TRBV6-7; size: -; D: -; DNA: TGTGCCAGCAGTCACGCTTGGGACACCTCCTACGAGCAGTACTTC; CDR3: CASSHAWDTSYEQYF
J: TRBJ2-1; V: TRBV12-5; size: -; D: -; DNA: TGTGCTAGTGGTTTGGTAGGGTTTAGCCGCGTCCATGAGCAGTTCTTC; CDR3: CASGLVGFSRVHEQFF
J: TRBJ1-2; V: TRBV20-1; size: -; D: -; DNA: TGCAGTGCTAGCCCTGGCTACACCTTC; CDR3: CSASPGYTF
J: TRBJ1-5; V: TRBV19; size: -; D: -; DNA: TGTGCCAGTAGTCAGGCGGGAGATCAGCCCCAGCATTTT; CDR3: CASSQAGDQPQHF
J: TRBJ1-1; V: TRBV3-1; size: -; D: -; DNA: TGTGCCAGCAGCCCGCGGAGTTTCACTGAAGCTTTCTTT; CDR3: CASSPRSFTEAFF
J: TRBJ2-1; V: TRBV27; size: few; D: TRBD1; DNA: TGTGCCAGCAGTCGGGACAGGGCCTACAATGAGCAGTTCTTC; CDR3: CASSRDRAYNEQFF
J: TRBJ2-3; V: TRBV28; size: -; D: TRBD2; DNA: TGTGCCAGCAGTTCCGGGACTAGCGGGAGGAGAGGGGATACGCAGTATTTT; CDR3: CASSSGTSGRRGDTQYF
J: TRBJ1-2; V: TRBV27; size: -; D: -; DNA: TGTGCCAGCAGTCGACGTGGGAGCTATGGCTACACCTTC; CDR3: CASSRRGSYGYTF
J: TRBJ2-1; V: TRBV6-2/TRBV6-3; size: -; D: -; DNA: TGTGCCAGCACTCAACCGGCGGGGCTACTTGCCTACAATGAGCAGTTCTTC; CDR3: CASTQPAGLLAYNEQFF
J: TRBJ1-5; V: TRBV7-9; size: many; D: -; DNA: TGTGCCAGCAGCTTAATGGGGGGTGATCAGCCCCAGCATTTT; CDR3: CASSLMGGDQPQHF
J: TRBJ2-1; V: TRBV7-9; size: few; D: TRBD2; DNA: TGTGCCAGCAGTCCAACTCTAGCGGTCGGGAACAATGAGCAGTTCTTC; CDR3: CASSPTLAVGNNEQFF
J: TRBJ2-5; V: TRBV10-3; size: few; D: -; DNA: TGTGCCATCAGCACCGGTCCCCCAAGACGAGAGACCCAGTACTTC; CDR3: CAISTGPPRRETQYF
J: TRBJ2-7; V: TRBV7-6; size: few; D: TRBD1; DNA: TGTGCCAGCAGCTTAGCGAGTACCGGACAGGGGGCCTACGAGCAGTACTTC; CDR3: CASSLASTGQGAYEQYF
J: TRBJ2-7; V: TRBV9; size: few; D: -; DNA: TGTGCCAGCAGCGTCCGACAGGCGGGCTACGAGCAGTACTTC; CDR3: CASSVRQAGYEQYF
J: TRBJ2-3; V: TRBV28; size: -; D: -; DNA: TGTGCCAGCAGTTCTACGACCTACACAGATACGCAGTATTTT; CDR3: CASSSTTYTDTQYF
J: TRBJ2-3; V: TRBV20-1; size: -; D: -; DNA: TGCAGTGCTAGTGTCGGGACTAGCACAGATACGCAGTATTTT; CDR3: CSASVGTSTDTQYF
J: TRBJ2-2; V: TRBV7-2; size: -; D: -; DNA: TGTGCCAGCAGCTTAGGATCCAGGGCGAACACCGGGGAGCTGTTTTTT; CDR3: CASSLGSRANTGELFF
J: TRBJ2-1; V: TRBV12-3/TRBV12-4; size: -; D: TRBD1; DNA: TGTGCCAGCAGAAGACTCGGACAGGGGGAGCACAATGAGCAGTTCTTC; CDR3: CASRRLGQGEHNEQFF
J: TRBJ2-3; V: TRBV13; size: -; D: TRBD2; DNA: TGTGCCAGCAGCCCGGGACTACTGTCTTTTCACACAGATACGCAGTATTTT; CDR3: CASSPGLLSFHTDTQYF
J: TRBJ2-7; V: TRBV5-1; size: many; D: -; DNA: TGCGCCAGCAGTCGAACGTCCTACGAGCAGTACTTC; CDR3: CASSRTSYEQYF
J: TRBJ2-5; V: TRBV28; size: few; D: TRBD2; DNA: TGTGCCAGCAGTGGGAGGGAAGCGGGTCGTTTCACCCAGTACTTC; CDR3: CASSGREAGRFTQYF
J: TRBJ1-6; V: TRBV20-1; size: -; D: -; DNA: TGCTGTGCTAGGGCAGCCAGCCCAAGCTCCTATAATTCACCCCTCCACTTT; CDR3: CCARAASPSSYNSPLHF
J: TRBJ2-2; V: TRBV5-4; size: -; D: TRBD2; DNA: TGTGCCAGCAGCTTGAGCGGGAGGGCCTCCGGGGAGCTGTTTTTT; CDR3: CASSLSGRASGELFF
J: TRBJ2-1; V: TRBV6-1; size: -; D: -; DNA: TGTGCCAGCTGCATAGACAGAAATCTTAAATGGAATGAGCAGTTCTTC; CDR3: CASCIDRNLKWNEQFF
J: TRBJ1-2; V: TRBV12-3/TRBV12-4; size: -; D: -; DNA: TGTGCCAGCACCCCAGACCAGGTCCTCGGCTACACCTTC; CDR3: CASTPDQVLGYTF
J: TRBJ1-3; V: TRBV4-3; size: -; D: TRBD1; DNA: TGCGCCAGCAGCCAGGCGGCCGGGACAGGTGGAAACACCATATATTTT; CDR3: CASSQAAGTGGNTIYF
J: TRBJ2-1; V: TRBV6-2/TRBV6-3; size: -; D: -; DNA: TGTGCCAGCAGGAGGGAGATAGACAATGAGCAGTTCTTC; CDR3: CASRREIDNEQFF
J: TRBJ1-3; V: TRBV7-2; size: few; D: TRBD1; DNA: TGTGCCAGCAGCGCCCAGGGGGCGCGGGGAAACACCATATATTTT; CDR3: CASSAQGARGNTIYF
J: TRBJ2-7; V: TRBV11-3; size: -; D: -; DNA: TGTGCCAGCAGTTTGGGACCGCACTCCTACGAGCAGTACTTC; CDR3: CASSLGPHSYEQYF
J: TRBJ1-1; V: TRBV6-2/TRBV6-3; size: few; D: TRBD1; DNA: TGTGCCAGCAGTTCTCCACCCCCAGGGGGTAACACTGAAGCTTTCTTT; CDR3: CASSSPPPGGNTEAFF
J: TRBJ1-2; V: TRBV12-3/TRBV12-4; size: few; D: TRBD1; DNA: TGTGCCAGCAGTTTAGGTTCGGGACAGGGTTTATTC; CDR3: CASSLGSGQGLF
J: TRBJ1-1; V: TRBV7-8; size: few; D: -; DNA: TGTGCCAGCGGGCGGCAGAAGAACACTGAAGCTTTCTTT; CDR3: CASGRQKNTEAFF
J: TRBJ2-1; V: TRBV20-1; size: few; D: -; DNA: TGCAGTGCTAGGAATGGGGCGGGGGCTCTAAATGAGCAGTTCTTC; CDR3: CSARNGAGALNEQFF
J: TRBJ2-2; V: TRBV12-3/TRBV12-4; size: -; D: -; DNA: TGTGCCAGCAGTCACCCGGTCACCGGGGAGCTGTTTTTT; CDR3: CASSHPVTGELFF
J: TRBJ2-2; V: TRBV10-3; size: -; D: TRBD2; DNA: TGTGCCATCAGTGGCGGCGGGGGATCGAACACCGGGGAGCTGTTTTTT; CDR3: CAISGGGGSNTGELFF
J: TRBJ2-7; V: TRBV29-1; size: -; D: -; DNA: TGCAGCGTTGATTCCCCAGGGCACCCCTACGAGCAGTACTTC; CDR3: CSVDSPGHPYEQYF
J: TRBJ2-1; V: TRBV7-2; size: -; D: TRBD2; DNA: TGTGCCAGCAGCTTCGGACTAGCGGGGAAGGGTGAGCAGTTCTTC; CDR3: CASSFGLAGKGEQFF
J: TRBJ2-1; V: TRBV20-1; size: -; D: TRBD2; DNA: TGCAGTGCTTACGGGACTAGCGGGGGTAATGAGCAGTTCTTC; CDR3: CSAYGTSGGNEQFF
J: TRBJ1-1; V: TRBV29-1; size: many; D: -; DNA: TGCAGCGATAGACAGCCCCCAATGAACACTGAAGCTTTCTTT; CDR3: CSDRQPPMNTEAFF
J: TRBJ2-1; V: TRBV5-4; size: -; D: -; DNA: TGTGCCAGCAGCTTGAACGACAATGAGCAGTTCTTC; CDR3: CASSLNDNEQFF
J: TRBJ2-1; V: TRBV15; size: -; D: -; DNA: TGTGCCACCAGCAGCATGGACGGCTACAATGAGCAGTTCTTC; CDR3: CATSSMDGYNEQFF
J: TRBJ1-5; V: TRBV6-1; size: few; D: -; DNA: TGTGCCAGCAGGCGGTCCAGGGTAAACGGCAATCAGCCCCAGCATTTT; CDR3: CASRRSRVNGNQPQHF